Each of the 23 T cell receptor beta chains below was sequenced from the same sample in a study of CD8 T cells in Susac syndrome (dated by TCRdb to about 2019). Preparation of the library involved the immunoSEQ multiplex PCR assay. RNA was extracted with the RNeasy kit and roughly 0.5 to 1 ug was reverse transcribed using random hexamers. TCRdb reworked the public reads: Q25 trimming with fastp, MiXCR clone assembly, productive beta chains retained. Identical CDR3 protein sequences are pooled into one entry, listed with their most common genes and DNA. The sample records more than 100,000 distinct CDR3 sequences, 75% to 90% of which are singletons. Around 0.49% of the sample goes to the ten largest clones. Sequencing was carried out using CD8+ T cells from PBMCs. These receptors all stem from a human donor with multiple sclerosis.

This chain uses TRBV7-9 with TRBJ2-3; 11 bases are a match to TRBD1. The CDR3 totals 15 residues. Germline CDR1 and CDR2: SEHNR and FQNEAQ (reference sequence). CDR3 in amino acids: CGSSGQGASTDTQYF. In nucleotides, the CDR3 is TGTGGCAGTTCCGGACAGGGGGCATCCACAGATACGCAGTATTTT. Using reference TRBV7-9 and TRBJ2-3 for the parts outside the CDR3, the full variable domain is DTGVSQNPRHKITKRGQNVTFRCDPISEHNRLYWYRQTLGQGPEFLTYFQNEAQLEKSRLLSDRFSAERPKGSFSTLEIQRTEQGDSAMYLCGSSGQGASTDTQYFGPGTRLTVL.

The V call is TRBV20-1, the J call TRBJ1-1, with D perhaps TRBD1 (5 bases). The V end lost 6 bases, the J end lost 6 bases, and 14 bases lay between the germline ends. Germline-derived CDR1 and CDR2 are DFQATT and SNEGSKA (reference sequence). The CDR3 is 12 amino acids. CDR3 residues: CSARAGEAEAFF. CDR3 coding DNA: TGCAGTGCCAGGGCCGGGGAGGCTGAAGCTTTCTTT.

The chain recombines TRBV6-2 or TRBV6-3 with TRBJ1-1; the D gene is possibly TRBD1 (6 bases). In germline, CDR1 is MNHEY, CDR2 SVGEGT. CDR3 length: 15 residues. Trimming removed 1 base from V and 5 bases from J, with 14 bases in between. The CDR3 DNA reads TGTGCCAGCAGTTACTTCGGGGGGCAGGGGACTGAAGCTTTCTTT. As protein: CASSYFGGQGTEAFF.

This clonotype showed up just once. This rearrangement joins TRBV10-2 to TRBJ1-2, with D possibly matching TRBD1 (5 bases). The CDR3 runs 14 residues. Germline CDR1 WSHSY, CDR2 SAAADI. V shed 6 bases and J shed 7 bases, with 18 bases lying between them. CDR3 sequence (DNA): TGCGCCAGCAGGGGGGACGGACCTTATGGTGGCTACACCTTC. Amino acids: CASRGDGPYGGYTF.

Comments on this clonotype: This may be a read error, as it is one base from a much larger clone. The gene calls are TRBV1 and TRBJ1-5. TRBV1 is reported as a pseudogene. The CDR3 covers 13 residues. CDR3 nucleotides: TGCACCAGCAGCCAAGGAGGGAGACAGCCCCAGCATTTT. As protein: CTSSQGGRQPQHF.

This clonotype was detected a few times. The V and J genes are TRBV6-1 and TRBJ2-2, with 7 nucleotides matching TRBD2. Germline CDR1 and CDR2: MNHNS and SASEGT. V shed 4 bases and J 8 bases; nucleotides not matched to a gene: 4. This CDR3 is 13 amino acids long. The CDR3 nucleotides are TGTGCCAGCAGTGTGGGGGAGGGGGGGGAGCTGTTTTTT. Translation gives CASSVGEGGELFF.

This rearrangement joins TRBV7-3 to TRBJ2-1; D remains ambiguous. Trimming pared 3 bases from V and 4 bases from J, leaving 22 bases between. The CDR3 has 18 amino acids. From germline, CDR1 is SGHTA and CDR2 FQGTGA. CDR3 sequence (DNA): TGTGCCAGCAGCTTTCGGCCTCTTGGCCCAAAAGATTACAATGAGCAGTTCTTC. Its translation: CASSFRPLGPKDYNEQFF.

The V call is TRBV4-1, the J call TRBJ1-2; a possible D gene is TRBD1 (6 bases). Germline V gene lookup returns CDR1 MGHRA and CDR2 YSYEKL. V was trimmed by 0 bases and J by 1 base, leaving 15 bases between them. CDR3 size: 17 residues. The CDR3 nucleotides are TGCGCCAGCAGCCAAGATTCGTGGACAGCTTTTAACTATGGCTACACCTTC. Amino acid sequence: CASSQDSWTAFNYGYTF.

This sequence joins TRBV5-4 and TRBJ1-2; D possibly corresponds to TRBD1 (6 bases). The CDR3 has 14 residues. The V gene's germline CDR1 is SGHNT and CDR2 YYREEE (reference sequence). V lost 0 bases to trimming and J lost 7 bases, with 13 bases between them. The CDR3 nucleotides read TGTGCCAGCAGCTTGGCCGTCGGACAGCCTGGCTACACCTTC. Translated, it gives CASSLAVGQPGYTF.

This clonotype was seen a single time. The rearrangement links TRBV27 to TRBJ2-7; 8 bases are a match to TRBD1. This CDR3 has 15 residues. CDR1 and CDR2 (germline): MNHEY, SMNVEV (reference sequence). Trimming removed 5 bases from V and 4 bases from J; junction bases left unmatched: 10. CDR3 region: CASSHTGTGDYEQYF. The CDR3 DNA reads TGTGCCAGCAGTCATACCGGGACAGGAGATTACGAGCAGTACTTC.

This chain joins TRBV3-1 and TRBJ2-3; 11 nucleotides agree with TRBD1. V lost 4 bases, J lost 1 base, and 19 bases stayed unmatched. Germline CDR1 is LGHDT and CDR2 is YNNKEL (reference sequence). This CDR3 is built from 21 residues. The DNA of the CDR3 is TGTGCCAGCAGCCCGGTCTTCCTCAGGGACAGGGGGAATGCGGGCACAGATACGCAGTATTTT. Its translation is CASSPVFLRDRGNAGTDTQYF.

The CDR3 protein is CASSETGTGGFGYTF. The CDR3, as DNA: TGCGCCAGCAGTGAGACGGGGACAGGGGGATTCGGCTACACCTTC. The chain uses TRBV10-2 and TRBJ1-2; 11 nucleotides match TRBD1. The germline gives CDR1 WSHSY, CDR2 SAAADI. This CDR3 contains 15 residues. Germline trimming cut 2 bases from V and 8 bases from J; bases unmatched to any gene: 7.

This clonotype was detected only once. The chain links TRBV18 to TRBJ2-1; TRBD2 might be the D (6 bases). Germline assignment: CDR1 KGHSH and CDR2 LQKENI. This CDR3 region has 15 residues. Trimming pared 2 bases from V and 6 bases from J, leaving 14 bases between. The chain's CDR3 is CASSPEAGLSNEQFF. The DNA of the CDR3 is TGTGCCAGCTCACCAGAGGCGGGACTTTCCAATGAGCAGTTCTTC.

A few counts support this clonotype. The gene calls are TRBV7-6 and TRBJ2-1; unclear D gene. CDR1 is SGHVS and CDR2 is FNYEAQ in the germline V gene. Trimming removed 2 bases at V and 4 bases at J, with 3 bases between. The length of the CDR3 is 12 residues. This CDR3 reads CASSLRYNEQFF. Written as DNA, the CDR3 is TGTGCCAGCAGCTTAAGGTACAATGAGCAGTTCTTC. Combining the CDR3 with reference TRBV7-6 and TRBJ2-1 gives the whole variable domain GAGVSQSPRYKVTKRGQDVALRCDPISGHVSLYWYRQALGQGPEFLTYFNYEAQQDKSGLPNDRFSAERPEGSISTLTIQRTEQRDSAMYRCASSLRYNEQFFGPGTRLTVL.

V is TRBV4-3 and J is TRBJ1-2; TRBD1 might be the D (6 bases). Trimming shortened V by 1 base and J by 3 bases, and 12 bases separated the two germline ends. CDR3 length: 15 residues. Germline V gene lookup returns CDR1 LGHNA and CDR2 YSLEER. CDR3 in DNA: TGCGCCAGCAGCCAAGTAAGGGGGGACGACTATGGCTACACCTTC. Translation: CASSQVRGDDYGYTF.

V gene TRBV5-4 combines with J gene TRBJ1-2, with TRBD1 matching over 7 bases. Germline-derived CDR1 and CDR2 are SGHNT and YYREEE (reference sequence). The V gene end was trimmed by 3 bases and the J gene end by 8 bases; junction bases not matched to a gene: 13. This CDR3 has 15 amino acids. CDR3: CASSSPGQEAVGYTF. The CDR3 DNA reads as TGTGCCAGCAGCTCCCCCGGACAGGAGGCGGTAGGCTACACCTTC.

The V gene is TRBV30, the J gene TRBJ2-2, with 9 bases matching TRBD2. The germline CDR1 and CDR2 sequences are GTSNPN and SVGIG (reference sequence). The CDR3 contains 14 residues. V lost 0 bases, J lost 8 bases, and 4 bases stayed unmatched. DNA for the CDR3: TGTGCCTGGAGTGTACTAGCGGGCGCGGGGGAGCTGTTTTTT. Amino acids: CAWSVLAGAGELFF.

The chain is built from TRBV11-2 and TRBJ2-7; the D is unclear. The germline V and J ends were trimmed by 7 bases and 5 bases, with 6 bases remaining between them. CDR3 length: 10 amino acids. Per germline, CDR1 SGHAT and CDR2 FQNNGV. The CDR3 DNA is TGTGCCAGCAACTCTAACGAGCAGTACTTC. Translation gives CASNSNEQYF. The whole variable domain, filled in from reference TRBV11-2 and TRBJ2-7, reads EAGVAQSPRYKIIEKRQSVAFWCNPISGHATLYWYQQILGQGPKLLIQFQNNGVVDDSQLPKDRFSAERLKGVDSTLKIQPAKLEDSAVYLCASNSNEQYFGPGTRLTVT.

This clonotype has a single count. The chain uses TRBV6-1 and TRBJ2-1, with D possibly TRBD2 on 7 matching bases. The germline CDR1 and CDR2 sequences are MNHNS and SASEGT. V gave up 1 base and J gave up 8 bases, with 15 bases separating them. This CDR3 has 15 residues. Here the CDR3 DNA reads TGTGCCAGCAGTGAAGGGGGATCGGGGGGCGATGAGCAGTTCTTC. The encoded protein is CASSEGGSGGDEQFF.

The CDR3 is CASSASDTGELFF. The CDR3 nucleotides read TGTGCCAGCAGCGCCTCAGACACCGGGGAGCTGTTTTTT. The rearrangement links TRBV9 to TRBJ2-2, with D unclear. V lost 3 bases to trimming and J lost 3 bases, with 6 bases between them. The germline V gene has CDR1 SGDLS and CDR2 YYNGEE. This CDR3 is 13 amino acids long.

This chain uses TRBV27 with TRBJ2-1; 7 bases align to TRBD2. This CDR3 comprises 16 residues. V shed 4 bases and J 3 bases; nucleotides not matched to a gene: 9. Germline V CDR1 and CDR2: MNHEY, SMNVEV (reference sequence). The CDR3 is CASSSTQLAVYNEQFF. The CDR3 coding sequence is TGTGCCAGCAGTTCGACTCAGCTAGCGGTCTACAATGAGCAGTTCTTC.

The chain uses TRBV6-5 and TRBJ1-4, with 9 positions matching TRBD1. Germline V gene sequence: CDR1 MNHEY, CDR2 SVGAGI. The ends lost 2 bases at V and 7 bases at J; junction bases unmatched: 5. The CDR3 spans 15 residues. The CDR3 DNA follows: TGTGCCAGCAGTTACGAACAGGGGGCGGCTGAAAAACTGTTTTTT. Amino acids: CASSYEQGAAEKLFF.

V gene TRBV2 combines with J gene TRBJ2-2; the match to TRBD1 covers 8 bases. Germline trimming cut 2 bases from V and 7 bases from J; bases unmatched to any gene: 6. The CDR3 runs to 15 residues. CDR1 is SNHLY, CDR2 FYNNEI, per germline. Here the CDR3 reads CASSEIGQGGGELFF. The CDR3 bases are TGTGCCAGCAGTGAAATCGGACAGGGAGGCGGGGAGCTGTTTTTT. Full variable domain (rest looked up from reference TRBV2 and TRBJ2-2): EPEVTQTPSHQVTQMGQEVILRCVPISNHLYFYWYRQILGQKVEFLVSFYNNEISEKSEIFDDQFSVERPDGSNFTLKIRSTKLEDSAMYFCASSEIGQGGGELFFGEGSRLTVL.